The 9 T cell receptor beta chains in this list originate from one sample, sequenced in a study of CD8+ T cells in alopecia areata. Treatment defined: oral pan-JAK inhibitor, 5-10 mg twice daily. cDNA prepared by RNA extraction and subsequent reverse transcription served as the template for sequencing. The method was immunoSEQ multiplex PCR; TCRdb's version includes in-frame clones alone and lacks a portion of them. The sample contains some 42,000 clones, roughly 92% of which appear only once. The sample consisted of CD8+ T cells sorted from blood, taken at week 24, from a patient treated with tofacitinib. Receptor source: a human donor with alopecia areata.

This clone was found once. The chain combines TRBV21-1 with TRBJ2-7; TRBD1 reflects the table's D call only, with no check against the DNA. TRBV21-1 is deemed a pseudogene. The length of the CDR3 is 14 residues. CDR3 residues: CASSKDGQRHEQYF. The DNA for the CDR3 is TGTGCCAGCAGCAAAGACGGACAGCGGCACGAGCAGTACTTC.

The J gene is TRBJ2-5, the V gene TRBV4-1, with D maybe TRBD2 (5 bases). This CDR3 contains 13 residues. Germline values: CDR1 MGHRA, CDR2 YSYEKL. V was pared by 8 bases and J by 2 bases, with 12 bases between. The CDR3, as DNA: TGCGCCAGCCGCCCGGGATCTCAAGAGACCCAGTACTTC. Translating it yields CASRPGSQETQYF.

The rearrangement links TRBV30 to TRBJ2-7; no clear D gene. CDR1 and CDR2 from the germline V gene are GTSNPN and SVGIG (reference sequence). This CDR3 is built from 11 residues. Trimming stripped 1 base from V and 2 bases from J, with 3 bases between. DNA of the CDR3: TGTGCCTGGAGTGGACCCTACGAGCAGTACTTC. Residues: CAWSGPYEQYF.

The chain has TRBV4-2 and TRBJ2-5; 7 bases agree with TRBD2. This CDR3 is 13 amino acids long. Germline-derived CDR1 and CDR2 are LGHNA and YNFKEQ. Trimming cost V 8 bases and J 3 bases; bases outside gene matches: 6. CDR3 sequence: CASRGGAEETQYF. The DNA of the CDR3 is TGTGCCAGCCGGGGAGGGGCAGAAGAGACCCAGTACTTC.

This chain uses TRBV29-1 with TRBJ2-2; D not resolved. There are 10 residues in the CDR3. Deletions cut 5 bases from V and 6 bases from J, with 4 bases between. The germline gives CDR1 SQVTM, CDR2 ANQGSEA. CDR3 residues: CSVTAGELFF. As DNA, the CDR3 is TGCAGCGTTACGGCCGGGGAGCTGTTTTTT.

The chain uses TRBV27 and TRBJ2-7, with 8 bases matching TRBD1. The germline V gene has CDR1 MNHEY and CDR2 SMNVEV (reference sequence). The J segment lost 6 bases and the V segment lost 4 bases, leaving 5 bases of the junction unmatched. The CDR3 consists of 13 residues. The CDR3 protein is CASSSWTGPEQYF. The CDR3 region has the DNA TGTGCCAGCAGTTCCTGGACAGGGCCCGAGCAGTACTTC.

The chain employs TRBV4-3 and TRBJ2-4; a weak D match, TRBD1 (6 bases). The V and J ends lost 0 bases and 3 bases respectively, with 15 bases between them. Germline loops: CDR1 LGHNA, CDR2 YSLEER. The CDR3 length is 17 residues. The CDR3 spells CASSQDRVRGGKNIQYF. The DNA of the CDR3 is TGCGCCAGCAGCCAAGATCGGGTCAGGGGTGGCAAAAACATTCAGTACTTC.

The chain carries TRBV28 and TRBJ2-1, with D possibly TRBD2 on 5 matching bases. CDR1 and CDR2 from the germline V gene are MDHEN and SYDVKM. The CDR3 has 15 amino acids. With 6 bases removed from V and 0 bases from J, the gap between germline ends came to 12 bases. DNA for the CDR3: TGTGCCAGCAGCCGTAGCGAAAGCTCCTACAATGAGCAGTTCTTC. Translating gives CASSRSESSYNEQFF.

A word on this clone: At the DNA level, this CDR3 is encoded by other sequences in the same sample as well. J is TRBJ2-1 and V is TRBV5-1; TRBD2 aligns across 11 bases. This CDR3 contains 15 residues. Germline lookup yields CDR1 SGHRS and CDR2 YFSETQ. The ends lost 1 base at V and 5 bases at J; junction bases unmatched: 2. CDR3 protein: CASSLTSGGHNEQFF. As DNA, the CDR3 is TGCGCCAGCAGCTTGACTAGCGGGGGACACAATGAGCAGTTCTTC. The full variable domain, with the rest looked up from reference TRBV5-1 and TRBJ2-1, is KAGVTQTPRYLIKTRGQQVTLSCSPISGHRSVSWYQQTPGQGLQFLFEYFSETQRNKGNFPGRFSGRQFSNSRSEMNVSTLELGDSALYLCASSLTSGGHNEQFFGPGTRLTVL.